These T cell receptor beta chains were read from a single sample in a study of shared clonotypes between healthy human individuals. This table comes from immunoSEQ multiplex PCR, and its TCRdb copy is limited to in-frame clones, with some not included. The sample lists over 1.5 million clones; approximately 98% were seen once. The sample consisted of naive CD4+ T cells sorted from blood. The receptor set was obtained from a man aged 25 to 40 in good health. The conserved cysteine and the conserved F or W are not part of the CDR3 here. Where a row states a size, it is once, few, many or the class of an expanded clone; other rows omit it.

cdr3_aa: ASSIRDILHEQY
clone_size: NA
v_call: TRBV6-1
j_call: TRBJ2-7

cdr3_aa: ASSQVTWQAF
clone_size: NA
v_call: TRBV14
j_call: TRBJ1-1

cdr3_aa: ASSGSGTEETQY
clone_size: NA
v_call: TRBV18
j_call: TRBJ2-5

cdr3_aa: ASSIDRSSYNEQF
clone_size: NA
v_call: TRBV5-4
j_call: TRBJ2-1

cdr3_aa: SVEGLAGGEYNEQF
clone_size: NA
v_call: TRBV29-1
j_call: TRBJ2-1

cdr3_aa: ASSLERLDHQTQY
clone_size: NA
v_call: TRBV7-2
j_call: TRBJ2-5

cdr3_aa: ASGPGEKGQPQH
clone_size: NA
v_call: TRBV12-5
j_call: TRBJ1-5

cdr3_aa: ASSPLQANYGYT
clone_size: NA
v_call: TRBV18
j_call: TRBJ1-2

cdr3_aa: ASSMPGGVARYNEQF
clone_size: NA
v_call: TRBV21-1
j_call: TRBJ2-1

cdr3_aa: ASSVGQGGNYNEQF
clone_size: NA
v_call: TRBV9
j_call: TRBJ2-1

cdr3_aa: ASSQRQGPYEQY
clone_size: NA
v_call: TRBV7-2
j_call: TRBJ2-7

cdr3_aa: KWGRADTQY
clone_size: NA
v_call: TRBV20-1
j_call: TRBJ2-3

cdr3_aa: ASSSVLDTEAF
clone_size: NA
v_call: TRBV19
j_call: TRBJ1-1

cdr3_aa: ASSEQTVKETQY
clone_size: NA
v_call: TRBV25-1
j_call: TRBJ2-5

cdr3_aa: ASSSIGTDTQY
clone_size: NA
v_call: TRBV5-6
j_call: TRBJ2-3

cdr3_aa: SAKGLDEQY
clone_size: NA
v_call: TRBV20-1
j_call: TRBJ2-7

cdr3_aa: ASSPQLAGDRETQY
clone_size: NA
v_call: TRBV18
j_call: TRBJ2-5

cdr3_aa: ASRGTFLSYEQY
clone_size: NA
v_call: TRBV2
j_call: TRBJ2-7

cdr3_aa: ASSEARKTQY
clone_size: NA
v_call: TRBV6-1
j_call: TRBJ2-5

cdr3_aa: ATKPGPFYEQY
clone_size: NA
v_call: TRBV10-2
j_call: TRBJ2-7

cdr3_aa: ASSALLGDTGELF
clone_size: NA
v_call: TRBV9
j_call: TRBJ2-2

cdr3_aa: ASRRDNSNQPQH
clone_size: NA
v_call: TRBV6-5
j_call: TRBJ1-5

cdr3_aa: ASSLTGGRLGTDTQY
clone_size: NA
v_call: TRBV7-9
j_call: TRBJ2-3

cdr3_aa: ASSPYRGPKYQETQY
clone_size: NA
v_call: TRBV7-2
j_call: TRBJ2-5

cdr3_aa: AWTGTTPEQY
clone_size: NA
v_call: TRBV30
j_call: TRBJ2-7

cdr3_aa: ASSPGTGTTEAF
clone_size: NA
v_call: TRBV28
j_call: TRBJ1-1

cdr3_aa: ASSQVPRGDSRDLRNQPQH
clone_size: once
v_call: TRBV4-1
j_call: TRBJ1-5

cdr3_aa: ASSASRPRTSGHRASSTDTQY
clone_size: NA
v_call: TRBV9
j_call: TRBJ2-3

cdr3_aa: ASSSSGGNYGYT
clone_size: NA
v_call: TRBV7-8
j_call: TRBJ1-2

cdr3_aa: ASSSRDKTSYEQY
clone_size: once
v_call: TRBV11-1
j_call: TRBJ2-7

cdr3_aa: ASSRLPGNTIY
clone_size: NA
v_call: TRBV5-1
j_call: TRBJ1-3

cdr3_aa: ASRPDRDWQPQH
clone_size: NA
v_call: TRBV28
j_call: TRBJ1-5

cdr3_aa: ASSLEVSWETQY
clone_size: NA
v_call: TRBV5-1
j_call: TRBJ2-5

cdr3_aa: ASTSGTSYNEQF
clone_size: NA
v_call: TRBV7-8
j_call: TRBJ2-1

cdr3_aa: ASSLEMVGHTGELPQH
clone_size: NA
v_call: TRBV7-8
j_call: TRBJ1-5

cdr3_aa: ASSLELGLAAYNEQF
clone_size: NA
v_call: TRBV5-4
j_call: TRBJ2-1

cdr3_aa: ASSLATDYGYT
clone_size: once
v_call: TRBV5-1
j_call: TRBJ1-2

cdr3_aa: ASSYEGSGNTEAF
clone_size: NA
v_call: TRBV6-6
j_call: TRBJ1-1

cdr3_aa: SVGTTPYEQY
clone_size: NA
v_call: TRBV29-1
j_call: TRBJ2-7

cdr3_aa: ASSTQQGAVVAGELF
clone_size: NA
v_call: TRBV7-9
j_call: TRBJ2-2

cdr3_aa: ASSLGTGETQY
clone_size: few
v_call: TRBV5-1
j_call: TRBJ2-5